This TCR beta chain emerged from a study of cytomegalovirus exposure and HLA in healthy donors. The CDR3 extends over 15 amino acids. Germline V gives CDR1 MNHNY, CDR2 SVGAGI (reference sequence). Trimming cost V 4 bases and J 4 bases; bases outside gene matches: 5. Amplification used 60 Vbeta primers and 13 Jbeta primers. Sequencing used immunoSEQ multiplex PCR; TCRdb keeps in-frame clones, though not all of them. The profile shows fewer than 100,000 clones, 70% to 80% of them singletons. The material sequenced was PBMCs. The sequence derives from a female donor in good health and CMV-seronegative. V usage is TRBV6-6 and J usage is TRBJ2-1; 9 bases align to TRBD1. This CDR3 reads CASSSPGQGYNEQFF. Written as DNA, the CDR3 is TGTGCCAGCAGTTCTCCGGGACAGGGTTACAATGAGCAGTTCTTC.